This T cell receptor beta chain was sequenced during a study of T-cell reconstitution after alpha-beta-depleted transplantation in children. In its sample, this clonotype was seen a few times. Its target is not known. Unmatched junction bases numbered 8, after V lost 3 bases and J lost 1 base. The CDR3 covers 17 residues. Germline V gene lookup returns CDR1 SGHRS and CDR2 YFSETQ. This sample's TCRbeta library carried unique molecular identifier barcodes. One entry per CDR3 protein, called by TCRdb with MiXCR from the PCR reads. Of 800,000 to 1,000,000 distinct CDR3 sequences listed, about 29% are singletons. Study-wide results and limits: Where alpha-beta T cells came from about two months after transplant was reportedly several hundred expanded graft clones.

The TCR was taken from a boy under three years old who had a stem cell transplant for SCID, so the T cells may come from the graft donor. This chain links TRBV5-1 with TRBJ2-2; 8 bases are shared with TRBD2. Sequencing was performed on PBMCs, mostly from graft donor cells, taken 360 days after TCRalphabeta/CD19-depleted stem cell transplant. CDR3 sequence (DNA): TGCGCCAGCAGCTCGGGGGCTAGCGGGTGGAACACCGGGGAGCTGTTTTTT. Its protein is CASSSGASGWNTGELFF.